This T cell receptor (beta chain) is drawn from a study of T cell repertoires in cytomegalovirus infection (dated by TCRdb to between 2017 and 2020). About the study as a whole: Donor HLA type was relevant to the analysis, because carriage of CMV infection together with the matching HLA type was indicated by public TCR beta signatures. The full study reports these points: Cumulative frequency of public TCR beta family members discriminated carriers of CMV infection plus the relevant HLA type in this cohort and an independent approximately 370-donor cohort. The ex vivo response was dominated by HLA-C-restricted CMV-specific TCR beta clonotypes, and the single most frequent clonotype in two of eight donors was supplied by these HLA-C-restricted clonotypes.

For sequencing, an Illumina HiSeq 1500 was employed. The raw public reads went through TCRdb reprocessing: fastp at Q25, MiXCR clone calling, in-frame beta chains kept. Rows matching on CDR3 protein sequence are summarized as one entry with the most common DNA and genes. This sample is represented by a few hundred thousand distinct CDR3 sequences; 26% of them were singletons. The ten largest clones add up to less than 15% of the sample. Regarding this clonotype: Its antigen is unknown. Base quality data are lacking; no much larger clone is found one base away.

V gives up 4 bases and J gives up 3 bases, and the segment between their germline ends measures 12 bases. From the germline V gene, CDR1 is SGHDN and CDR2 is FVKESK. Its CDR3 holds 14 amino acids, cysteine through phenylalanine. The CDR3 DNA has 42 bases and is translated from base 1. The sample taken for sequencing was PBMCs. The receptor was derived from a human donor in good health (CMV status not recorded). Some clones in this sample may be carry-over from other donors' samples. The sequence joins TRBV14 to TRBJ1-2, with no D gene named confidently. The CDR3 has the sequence CASSRLTDDYGYTF. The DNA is TGTGCCAGCAGCCGCCTGACGGACGACTATGGCTACACCTTC.